This TCR beta chain originates from a study of blood T cell repertoires in COVID-19. In the authors' methods: Reference gene primer amplification yielded estimated nucleated cell counts. Repertoires were generated with immunoSEQ multiplex PCR, while TCRdb's copy carries only in-frame clones and drops some. V and J calls and clone size come straight from that table; D and trimming were deduced from the DNA. Here the sample spans roughly 140,000 clones, 79% being singletons. The ends lost 5 bases at V and 0 bases at J; junction bases unmatched: 8. Germline V gene sequence: CDR1 LNHNV, CDR2 YYDKDF (reference sequence). The CDR3 is 16 residues long.

The clonotype comes from a man between 45 and 60 years old with active or convalescent COVID-19. Sequenced: peripheral blood. The chain employs TRBV15 and TRBJ2-3; TRBD1 agrees at 7 bases. CDR3 sequence (DNA): TGTGCCACCAGCCTTACCGGGACAGCGAGCACAGATACGCAGTATTTT. As protein: CATSLTGTASTDTQYF.